The T cell receptor (beta chain) under discussion was sequenced for a study of blood T cell repertoires in COVID-19. Overall study: Samples taken during acute and convalescent COVID-19 were collected in the United States, Italy and Spain. The analysed material was cDNA or gDNA that came from T cells, B-cell-depleted T cells, or PBMCs.

As regards this clone: Other DNA sequences in this sample translate to the same CDR3.

The authors' processing: Estimates of nucleated cell counts were drawn from the amplification of reference gene primers. Sequenced by immunoSEQ multiplex PCR; TCRdb stores in-frame clones only, minus some. V, J and clone size reflect that table, while D and trimming were determined from the DNA. Of about 260,000 clones in the sample, approximately 86% were seen once. CDR3 size: 15 residues. The V and J ends lost 6 bases and 0 bases, in that order; junction bases with no gene match: 3. Germline V gene lookup returns CDR1 SNHLY and CDR2 FYNNEI. The sample was peripheral blood. This chain joins TRBV2 and TRBJ2-1, with 9 bases matching TRBD2. The TCR sequence derives from a man in his forties or fifties with active or convalescent COVID-19. The CDR3 sequence: CASRAGGSSYNEQFF. Here the CDR3 DNA reads TGTGCCAGCAGGGCGGGAGGGAGCTCCTACAATGAGCAGTTCTTC.